This T cell receptor (beta chain) stems from a study of shared clonotypes between healthy human individuals. Overall study context: A couple of female and a few male donors aged 18 to 49 were enrolled.

Libraries were prepared by immunoSEQ multiplex PCR; TCRdb keeps only in-frame clonotypes and omits some of them. Of under 850,000 clones listed, about 92% are singletons. In regard to this clone: What it binds is not known.

CDR1 is LNHDA, CDR2 SQIVND, per germline (reference sequence). CDR3 length: 14 residues. V lost 7 bases and J lost 7; bases outside the gene matches: 10. Findings and caveats of the study: The four-donor shared clonotypes exceeded non-shared clonotypes in generation probability, with non-shared ones scoring lower. It was observed that roughly 5% of naive CD4 clonotypes were shared across several donors.

Naive CD8 cells were CD45RO-negative, positively selected for CCR7, excluding terminally differentiated effector memory CD45RA+ cells. Each donor was a Caucasian adult residing in Nashville, Tennessee. The chain uses TRBV19 and TRBJ2-3, with 8 nucleotides matching TRBD2. The clonotype was recovered from a man aged 25-45 years in good health. What was sequenced was naive CD8+ T cells sorted from blood. The DNA for the CDR3 is TGTGCCAGTAAAAATAGCGGGATGGAGAATACGCAGTATTTT. Translated: CASKNSGMENTQYF.